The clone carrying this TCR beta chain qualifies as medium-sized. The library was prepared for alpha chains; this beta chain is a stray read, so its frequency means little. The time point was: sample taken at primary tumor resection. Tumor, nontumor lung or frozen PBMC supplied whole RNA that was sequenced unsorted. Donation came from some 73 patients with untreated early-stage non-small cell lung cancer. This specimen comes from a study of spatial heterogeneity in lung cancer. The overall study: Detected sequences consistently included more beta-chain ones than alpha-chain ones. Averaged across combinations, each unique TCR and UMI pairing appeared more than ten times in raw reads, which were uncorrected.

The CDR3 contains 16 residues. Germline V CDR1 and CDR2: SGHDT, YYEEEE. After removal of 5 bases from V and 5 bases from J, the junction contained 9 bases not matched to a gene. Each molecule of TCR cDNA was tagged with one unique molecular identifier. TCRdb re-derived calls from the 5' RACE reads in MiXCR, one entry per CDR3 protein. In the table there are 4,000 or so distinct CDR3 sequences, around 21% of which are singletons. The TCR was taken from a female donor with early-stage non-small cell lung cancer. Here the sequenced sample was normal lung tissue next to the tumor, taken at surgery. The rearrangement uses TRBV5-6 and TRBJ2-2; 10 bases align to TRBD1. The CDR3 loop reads CASRPDRGPETGELFF. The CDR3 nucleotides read TGTGCCAGCAGACCCGACAGGGGGCCTGAAACCGGGGAGCTGTTTTTT.